This T cell receptor (beta chain) was recovered during a study of blood T cell repertoires in COVID-19. Study at large: Samples representing acute and convalescent COVID-19 were sourced from the United States, Italy and Spain. Sample material is recorded as cDNA or gDNA derived from T cells, B-cell-depleted T cells, or PBMCs.

In the authors' methods: Reference gene primer amplification gave estimated nucleated cell counts. Libraries were prepared by immunoSEQ multiplex PCR; TCRdb keeps only in-frame clonotypes and omits some of them. V and J calls and clone size are copied from that table; D and trimming were computed from the DNA. The top ten clones hold 1.9% of a sample with 200,000 to 300,000 clones, about 80% of them seen once. The CDR3 is made up of 11 amino acids. The trim removed 3 bases at V and 12 bases at J, leaving 3 bases unmatched. The source material was peripheral blood. The chain combines TRBV12-3 or TRBV12-4 with TRBJ1-2; 8 bases are a match to TRBD1. The receptor comes from an elderly woman with acute or convalescent COVID-19. Here the CDR3 reads CASSFNRGNTF. Here the CDR3 DNA reads TGTGCCAGCAGTTTTAACAGGGGGAACACCTTC.